This T cell receptor (beta chain) was profiled in a study of blood T cell repertoires in COVID-19. About the research overall: T cells, B-cell-depleted T cells, or PBMCs supplied cDNA or gDNA.

Donors in Cohort 3 who had recovered were those with two negative PCRs, healthcare professional clearance, or resolution of their symptoms. The assay was immunoSEQ multiplex PCR, and TCRdb's table has in-frame clones only and misses some. The data contain roughly 300,000 clones, roughly 84% of them singletons. The V and J ends lost 1 base and 2 bases respectively, with 11 bases between them. The germline CDR1 and CDR2 sequences are GTSNPN and SVGIG (reference sequence). The CDR3 extends over 14 amino acids. The chain employs TRBV30 and TRBJ1-2; possible D gene TRBD1, 6 bases. The sample was PBMCs or T cells enriched from blood (not recorded which). The source of this sequence is a woman aged 25-40 years who had recovered from COVID-19. The CDR3 region is CAWSGLGQNYGYTF. The DNA of the CDR3 is TGTGCCTGGAGTGGGTTAGGACAGAACTATGGCTACACCTTC.